These 31 T cell receptor beta chains originate from one sample sequenced in a study of CD8+CD57+ T cells in acquired aplastic anemia. TCR beta VDJ and CDR3 were profiled, and genomic DNA was the template. TCRdb called the reads again in MiXCR, with one record for every CDR3 protein. The sample includes just over 150,000 distinct CDR3 sequences, less than 50% of them seen just once. Those patients picked for sequencing had displayed CD8+CD57+ cell expansion on flow cytometry. Sequencing used sorted CD4+, CD8+, or CD8+CD57+ T cells (not recorded which) from PBMCs. These TCRs come from a human donor with aplastic anemia.

The V gene is TRBV10-3, the J gene TRBJ1-3; tentative D call: TRBD1 (5 bases). Looked up from germline, CDR1 is ENHRY and CDR2 is SYGVKD. V gave up 2 bases and J gave up 9 bases, with 8 bases separating them. This CDR3 comprises 12 residues. CDR3 sequence: CAISEQGGTIYF. In DNA, the CDR3 is TGTGCCATCAGTGAGCAGGGAGGCACCATATATTTT.

The chain employs TRBV14 and TRBJ2-6, with 7 bases identical to TRBD1. After removal of 4 bases from V and 0 bases from J, the junction contained 18 bases not matched to a gene. From germline, CDR1 is SGHDN and CDR2 FVKESK. This CDR3 is 21 amino acids long. CDR3 DNA sequence: TGTGCCAGCAGCCCGCCGGGACAGAATTCTATGGTATTCTCTGGGGCCAACGTCCTGACTTTC. This sequence encodes CASSPPGQNSMVFSGANVLTF.

This clonotype was seen a few times. V is TRBV7-9 and J is TRBJ2-3; D ambiguous. The germline V and J ends were trimmed by 1 base and 11 bases, with 13 bases remaining between them. The CDR3 runs to 13 residues. Germline CDR1 reads SEHNR; CDR2 reads FQNEAQ (reference sequence). The CDR3 coding sequence is TGTGCCAGCAGCTTAGTTGGTGGGAATGAGCAGTATTTT. It codes for CASSLVGGNEQYF.

In this sample, this clonotype turned up a few times. The chain couples TRBV15 to TRBJ1-6, with 7 bases identical to TRBD1. Germline assignment: CDR1 LNHNV and CDR2 YYDKDF (reference sequence). Losses at the gene ends were 3 bases for V and 10 bases for J; bases not matched to a gene: 6. The CDR3 sequence is 14 residues long. CDR3 bases: TGTGCCACCAGCAGTCAGGGGGAAAGATCACCCCTCCACTTT. It translates to CATSSQGERSPLHF.

A single count supports this clonotype. The chain uses TRBV2 and TRBJ2-3; D is perhaps TRBD1 (5 bases). V was clipped by 0 bases and J by 5 bases, with 15 bases between them. This CDR3 contains 16 residues. The germline V gene encodes CDR1 SNHLY and CDR2 FYNNEI. In nucleotides, the CDR3 is TGTGCCAGCAGTGAAGCCAGGGAACCCTCGGTAGATACGCAGTATTTT. Translation: CASSEAREPSVDTQYF. The whole variable domain, filled in from reference TRBV2 and TRBJ2-3, reads EPEVTQTPSHQVTQMGQEVILRCVPISNHLYFYWYRQILGQKVEFLVSFYNNEISEKSEIFDDQFSVERPDGSNFTLKIRSTKLEDSAMYFCASSEAREPSVDTQYFGPGTRLTVL.

V is TRBV10-2 and J is TRBJ2-2, with a tentative D call TRBD2 (6 bases). The CDR3 sequence is 16 residues long. Germline-derived CDR1 and CDR2 are WSHSY and SAAADI. V lost 7 bases and J 6 bases, leaving 21 bases between the germline ends. CDR3 sequence reads: CASTINLKGLAGELFF. CDR3 DNA: TGCGCCAGCACCATAAACCTGAAGGGACTTGCCGGGGAGCTGTTTTTT.

Of note for this clonotype: One end of the junction does not line up with germline, which may come from a read error. The rearrangement uses TRBV7-7 and TRBJ2-7; D possibly corresponds to TRBD2 (6 bases). This CDR3 is built from 13 residues. The germline V gene encodes CDR1 SSHAT and CDR2 FNYEAQ (reference sequence). The DNA for the CDR3 is TGTGCTAGCAGCTGGGGACTGAACTACGAGCAGTACTTC. Residues: CASSWGLNYEQYF.

The sample holds a few counts of this clonotype. V and J are TRBV2 and TRBJ1-1, with D uncertain. Between the trimmed V and J ends, which lost 3 bases and 0 bases, there was a span of 11 bases. The CDR3 sequence is 15 residues long. CDR1 and CDR2 from the germline V gene are SNHLY and FYNNEI. The chain's CDR3 is CASSELGFMNTEAFF. CDR3 coding DNA: TGTGCCAGCAGTGAGCTAGGGTTCATGAACACTGAAGCTTTCTTT.

This clonotype showed up just once. The chain joins TRBV29-1 to TRBJ1-1, with 7 bases that match TRBD1. J was trimmed by 4 bases and V by 6 bases; bases with no gene match: 5. CDR3 length: 12 amino acids. Looked up from germline, CDR1 is SQVTM and CDR2 is ANQGSEA. This chain's CDR3 is CSVDPGGTEAFF. The CDR3, as DNA: TGCAGCGTAGACCCAGGGGGCACTGAAGCTTTCTTT. The full variable domain, with the rest looked up from reference TRBV29-1 and TRBJ1-1, is SAVISQKPSRDICQRGTSLTIQCQVDSQVTMMFWYRQQPGQSLTLIATANQGSEATYESGFVIDKFPISRPNLTFSTLTVSNMSPEDSSIYLCSVDPGGTEAFFGQGTRLTVV.

This clonotype was counted many times. V gene TRBV10-3 combines with J gene TRBJ2-1, with 12 bases that match TRBD2. Per germline, CDR1 ENHRY and CDR2 SYGVKD. CDR3 length equals 19 residues. After removal of 0 bases from V and 9 bases from J, the junction contained 15 bases not matched to a gene. CDR3 amino acids: CAISESTRTSGNRGAEQFF. In nucleotides, the CDR3 is TGTGCCATCAGTGAGTCGACTCGGACTAGCGGGAACAGGGGGGCTGAGCAGTTCTTC.

This clonotype was observed at least ten times. The chain is built from TRBV7-6 and TRBJ1-1, with 7 bases that match TRBD1. V lost 3 bases and J lost 1; bases outside the gene matches: 2. Germline assignment: CDR1 SGHVS and CDR2 FNYEAQ. The CDR3 covers 14 residues. This CDR3 is CASSFDRANTEAFF. For the CDR3, the DNA is TGTGCCAGCAGCTTCGACAGGGCGAACACTGAAGCTTTCTTT.

This clonotype was seen a few times. CDR3 nucleotide sequence: TGTGCCAGCAGCGTAGCGGGGGTACAAGAGACCCAGTACTTC. As protein: CASSVAGVQETQYF. The chain recombines TRBV9 with TRBJ2-5, with a possible D match to TRBD2 (6 bases). CDR3 size: 14 residues. The germline CDR1 and CDR2 sequences are SGDLS and YYNGEE. V was clipped by 0 bases and J by 2 bases, with 8 bases between them.

For this clonotype: A much larger clone sits a single nucleotide away, making a read error possible. The CDR3, as DNA: TGTACCAGCAGCATATCGGGACTAGCGGTCTTTTTC. It translates to CTSSISGLAVFF. The V gene is TRBV14, the J gene TRBJ2-1; 11 nucleotides agree with TRBD2. Germline V gene lookup returns CDR1 SGHDN and CDR2 FVKESK. This CDR3 is 12 amino acids long.

Remarks on this clonotype: An end of the junction differs from the germline gene, which may be a read error. This chain connects TRBV9 to TRBJ2-7; 8 bases map to TRBD1. This CDR3 has 16 amino acids. The germline gives CDR1 SGDLS, CDR2 YYNGEE. The CDR3 DNA reads TGTGCCAGCAGCCCCCTGCCCGGGACAGGTCCCTACGACCAGTACTTC. Its protein product is CASSPLPGTGPYDQYF.

This clonotype was counted only a few times. This chain uses TRBV25-1 with TRBJ1-2; 7 nucleotides line up with TRBD1. The CDR3 is 14 amino acids. V shed 4 bases, J shed 3 bases, and the junction held 5 bases outside the gene matches. CDR1 and CDR2 (germline): MGHDK, SYGVNS. In nucleotides, the CDR3 is TGTGCCAGCAGTGCCATGCAGGGGGACTATGGCTACACCTTC. Translated: CASSAMQGDYGYTF.

This clonotype was counted only a few times. This rearrangement joins TRBV12-3 or TRBV12-4 to TRBJ2-1; the D is unclear. The CDR3 runs to 14 residues. The germline V and J ends were trimmed by 4 bases and 5 bases, with 12 bases remaining between them. The CDR3 loop is CASSWRVNDNEQFF. The CDR3 bases are TGTGCCAGCAGTTGGCGAGTGAATGACAATGAGCAGTTCTTC.

This clonotype was seen ten or more times. The rearrangement uses TRBV9 and TRBJ1-6, with a tentative D call TRBD1 (5 bases). Trimming left V 4 bases short and J 7 bases short, with 6 bases between. This CDR3 has 12 amino acids. Germline lookup yields CDR1 SGDLS and CDR2 YYNGEE. The CDR3: CASSSGNSPLHF. CDR3 DNA sequence: TGTGCCAGCAGCTCAGGGAATTCACCCCTCCACTTT. Supplemented by reference TRBV9 and TRBJ1-6, the full variable domain reads DSGVTQTPKHLITATGQRVTLRCSPRSGDLSVYWYQQSLDQGLQFLIQYYNGEERAKGNILERFSAQQFPDLHSELNLSSLELGDSALYFCASSSGNSPLHFGNGTRLTVT.

This clonotype was seen repeatedly, ten times or more. CDR3 loop: CATSDIVGGVNTDTQYF. The CDR3 DNA sequence: TGTGCCACCAGTGACATCGTGGGAGGGGTCAACACAGATACGCAGTATTTT. The chain combines TRBV24-1 with TRBJ2-3; 7 bases are a match to TRBD2. The CDR3 runs 17 residues. Germline V gives CDR1 KGHDR, CDR2 SFDVKD. The junction had 11 bases not matched to a gene; V was cut back by 4 bases and J by 2 bases.

The sample holds many counts of this clonotype. The chain links TRBV12-3 or TRBV12-4 to TRBJ2-5; the D gene could be TRBD1 or TRBD2 (5 bases each). There are 14 residues in the CDR3. V was shortened by 6 bases and J by 4 bases, with 15 bases between the two germline ends. The CDR3 loop reads CASRPLGVGETQYF. CDR3 coding DNA: TGTGCCAGCAGACCTCTGGGGGTTGGAGAGACCCAGTACTTC.

This clonotype appeared once. This chain links TRBV15 with TRBJ2-3; no definite D call. CDR3 length: 12 amino acids. Trimming left V 1 base short and J 3 bases short, with 2 bases between. In germline, CDR1 is LNHNV, CDR2 YYDKDF (reference sequence). The CDR3 bases are TGTGCCACCAGCAGAGTTACAGATACGCAGTATTTT. It encodes CATSRVTDTQYF.

Concerning this clonotype itself: This clone may be a read error of a much larger clone one base away. The CDR3, as DNA: TGTGCCAGCAGCTTAGGGCGGAGGCGCAGCGAGCAGTACTTC. Translated: CASSLGRRRSEQYF. V usage is TRBV5-8 and J usage is TRBJ2-7; tentatively, D is TRBD2 (5 bases). Germline V gene data show CDR1 as SGHTS and CDR2 as YDEGEE. This CDR3 has 14 amino acids. Trimming left V 2 bases short and J 6 bases short, with 15 bases between.

This clonotype was recorded at least ten times. The V and J genes are TRBV5-1 and TRBJ2-1; D uncertain. The CDR3 spans 14 residues. Germline V gene data show CDR1 as SGHRS and CDR2 as YFSETQ. V was pared by 3 bases and J by 13 bases, with 20 bases between. The CDR3 DNA reads as TGCGCCAGCAGCTCCGGTTCAGGTGTTGGGGATCAGTTCTTC. Protein product: CASSSGSGVGDQFF.

This clonotype was counted many times. The CDR3 DNA follows: TGTGCCAGCAGGGCCGGGACAGGGATCTTCAATGAGCAGTTCTTC. This codes for CASRAGTGIFNEQFF. The chain combines TRBV7-6 with TRBJ2-1; 9 bases fit TRBD1. Germline CDR1 is SGHVS and CDR2 is FNYEAQ. This CDR3 is 15 amino acids long. The V segment lost 6 bases and the J segment 6 bases; nucleotides outside the gene matches: 9.

This sequence joins TRBV7-9 and TRBJ2-7, with 8 bases lining up with TRBD1. Per the germline V gene, CDR1 is SEHNR and CDR2 is FQNEAQ (reference sequence). The CDR3 extends over 14 amino acids. V dropped 5 bases and J dropped 7; count of bases not matched to a gene: 10. CDR3 coding DNA: TGTGCCAGCAGCGGACTGGGACAGGCCTGGGAGCAGTACTTC. Amino acid sequence: CASSGLGQAWEQYF. Drawing the rest from reference TRBV7-9 and TRBJ2-7, the complete variable domain is DTGVSQNPRHKITKRGQNVTFRCDPISEHNRLYWYRQTLGQGPEFLTYFQNEAQLEKSRLLSDRFSAERPKGSFSTLEIQRTEQGDSAMYLCASSGLGQAWEQYFGPGTRLTVT.

The sample holds many counts of this clonotype. V usage is TRBV11-2 and J usage is TRBJ2-7; D gene uncertain. The CDR3 sequence is 13 residues long. Germline CDR1 and CDR2: SGHAT and FQNNGV. V dropped 3 bases and J dropped 2 bases, with 8 bases sitting between them. CDR3 residues: CASSLRSTYEQYF. The CDR3 region has the DNA TGTGCCAGCAGCTTGCGTTCGACCTACGAGCAGTACTTC.

Many counts were recorded for this clonotype. The chain uses TRBV19 and TRBJ1-2, with 7 bases matching TRBD1. This CDR3 is 15 amino acids long. The V gene end was trimmed by 7 bases and the J gene end by 4 bases; junction bases not matched to a gene: 12. Germline lookup yields CDR1 LNHDA and CDR2 SQIVND (reference sequence). CDR3 in DNA: TGTGCCAGTAAAGGGGGCAGCCTCCCCTTCTATGGCTACACCTTC. It encodes CASKGGSLPFYGYTF.

In its sample, this clonotype was seen many times. This chain links TRBV5-1 with TRBJ1-1; maybe TRBD1 (5 bases). The CDR3 length is 14 residues. The V and J ends lost 2 bases and 0 bases respectively, with 8 bases between them. Germline CDR1 reads SGHRS; CDR2 reads YFSETQ. The CDR3 loop is CASSFPGLNTEAFF. The CDR3 coding sequence is TGCGCCAGCAGCTTCCCGGGACTGAACACTGAAGCTTTCTTT.

This chain uses TRBV30 with TRBJ1-5; a weak D match, TRBD1 (5 bases). The CDR3 contains 16 residues. Germline CDR1 and CDR2: GTSNPN and SVGIG (reference sequence). Trimming removed 0 bases from V and 4 bases from J, with 16 bases in between. The CDR3 coding sequence is TGTGCCTGGAGTGTACGTCTCGGGACGGATAATCAGCCCCAGCATTTT. It codes for CAWSVRLGTDNQPQHF.

This clonotype occurred many times. The rearrangement uses TRBV6-5 and TRBJ2-7, with D maybe TRBD1 (9 bases). In germline, CDR1 is MNHEY, CDR2 SVGAGI. CDR3 length: 14 amino acids. Between the trimmed V and J ends, which lost 7 bases and 7 bases, there was a span of 20 bases. Here the CDR3 DNA reads TGTGCCAGCAACGGACAGGGGCCGGGGGGGGAGCAGTACTTC. It encodes CASNGQGPGGEQYF.

The chain employs TRBV4-2 and TRBJ1-6; no reliable D call. Germline-derived CDR1 and CDR2 are LGHNA and YNFKEQ. This CDR3 region has 12 residues. V was shortened by 0 bases and J by 14 bases, with 8 bases between the two germline ends. The CDR3 coding sequence is TGTGCCAGCAGCCAAGACGCTTTCTCCCTCCACTTT. Encoded protein: CASSQDAFSLHF.

The table lists this clonotype with a count of one. The chain has TRBV10-2 and TRBJ2-7; D may correspond to TRBD1 or TRBD2 (5 bases each). Trimming removed 5 bases at V and 6 bases at J, with 8 bases between. Germline V gene data show CDR1 as WSHSY and CDR2 as SAAADI. This CDR3 comprises 11 residues. CDR3 loop: CASSTGTEQYF. In DNA form, the CDR3 reads TGCGCCAGCAGTACGGGGACCGAGCAGTACTTC.